This T cell receptor beta chain was sequenced in a study of cytomegalovirus exposure and HLA in healthy donors (dated by TCRdb to about 2017). The study in broad terms: An earlier analysis of several hundred of the donors reported over 250 Gb of sequence data and 100 million to 120 million unique TCR beta sequences obtained from approximately 180 million T cells. Among about 390 genotyped donors of the cohort, an average of about 240,000 unique TCR beta nucleotide sequences were sequenced per donor, approximately 20% of them non-productive. A later genetic analysis used genome-wide SNP genotypes for about 60% of the 666 donors, treating that subset as a discovery cohort. The aim of the study was to test whether cataloging public T cell receptors could identify signatures of past pathogen exposure. Donor age, sex, ethnicity and CMV serostatus were compiled alongside the repertoire data. Both class I and class II loci were covered by HLA typing, at four-digit resolution. Along with the approximately 670-subject first cohort, a separate validation cohort of over a hundred different subjects was used. Typing coverage varied by locus: roughly 629-640 donors for A, B, C, DRB1 and DQB1; roughly 510 for DQA1; around 610 for DPA1; under 490 for DPB1. All discovery cohort repertoires had been generated using a single sequencing platform. Because of strong linkage in the cohort, roughly five DR-DQ haplotypes were treated as single units for association and clustering. The later analysis used no new phenotypic data to find candidate immune exposures, relying instead on TCR beta sequences and their occurrence across donors. Of the 398 genotyped donors, about 80% fell in the genetic ancestry cluster associated with self-reported Caucasian donors. In a later analysis, previously published TCR beta repertoires from 500 to 750 donors were re-analyzed and high-resolution HLA genotyping was added so that TCR occurrence patterns could be studied. An early release covering just under 650 HLA-typed donors comprised about 310 gigabases of sequencing data and approximately 80 million unique TCR sequences. Using immunosequencing, the study profiled T cell repertoires from 500 to 800 subjects and related those repertoires to cytomegalovirus serostatus. The study combined high-throughput TCR immunosequencing, statistical association of individual TCRs with disease status, and machine learning to predict cytomegalovirus infection status. To decide whether each TCR beta V gene segment behaved as functional or pseudogenic, an earlier analysis of some 580 of the donors relied on high-throughput TCR beta sequencing. Study-wide findings and limitations: Only TCR beta chains were sequenced in this cohort, and the absence of alpha or paired-chain data limited detectable features. In a later analysis, several top co-occurrence clusters were reported to appear linked to parvovirus B19, influenza, CMV and Epstein-Barr virus. Linkage disequilibrium might explain the correlated functional status among segregating V segments, but an unknown experimental factor could not be ruled out. In a later analysis, most CMV-associated TCR beta chains were found to appear HLA-restricted, with HLA associations seemingly driven largely by CMV exposure. A later analysis found that TCR association rates varied across HLA loci, with DRB1 alleles showing the most associated TCRs and HLA-C alleles the fewest. Because the 87-base-pair reads could not distinguish some IMGT-functional V segments, including TRBV6-2 and TRBV6-3, those segments were excluded. In a later analysis, 15,000 to 20,000 TCR beta sequences were associated with specific HLA alleles at a false discovery rate of 0.05. According to the authors, the approach could potentially be generalized to other disease states and immunological phenotypes. The classifier was reported to diagnose cytomegalovirus status with high specificity and sensitivity in both the original cohort and the validation cohort. A further reported finding was that TCR beta sequences accurately predicted the HLA-A and HLA-B alleles for most subjects in the first cohort. In a later genetic analysis, fewer N-insertions in productive TCRs were reported among donors in an Asian-associated ancestry cluster than the 666-donor mean. When HLA alleles, especially DR and DQ, strongly co-occurred, attributing TCR associations to individual alleles was difficult. In a later analysis, HLA-associated TCR beta chains showed more clonal expansion and lower generation probabilities than non-associated chains that were equally common. A few of the identified cytomegalovirus-associated TCR beta chains were confirmed in vitro to be specific for cytomegalovirus antigens. Most TCR sequences were observed very rarely across donors, whereas some public TCRs were present in many individuals. For the cohort, immune exposure information was limited to CMV serostatus. Broadly in line with IMGT annotations, most TCR beta V segments showed up in productive rearrangements about 87% or about 30% of the time in an earlier analysis of several hundred of the donors. Because counts were too low, about 18 rarely observed V segments, including chromosome 9 orphons, were left out of the earlier analysis of a few hundred of the donors. A cluster of highly shared sequence variants was judged likely to be a technical artifact of the sequencing pipeline. V-gene and J-gene trimming of TCR beta chains was associated with a missense DCLRE1C variant in a later genetic analysis, and the association was replicated in an independent cohort. The presence/absence analyses assumed that sequencing depth was roughly uniform across donors, and that assumption may not be true. In the study, some 160 TCR beta chains were listed as associated with cytomegalovirus. Because HLA typing was unavailable for some donors at each locus, only the typed subset was used in association tests.

Compared with germline, V lacks 3 bases and J lacks 7 bases; bases without a gene match: 7. Based on the germline V gene, the CDR1 and CDR2 sequences are SQVTM and ANQGSEA. From the cysteine through the phenylalanine, the CDR3 covers 14 amino acids. Solely the CDR3 DNA is kept, with 42 bases framed from the first base. This clone was recorded only once. This clone's antigen is unknown. The sample holds no much larger clone one base away, and base qualities are not on file. The cohort was made up of around 720 healthy bone marrow donors. At the time of sampling, all cohort members were nominally healthy, though unrecorded immune exposures were likely present. Of the roughly 700 cohort members, about 290 had a positive CMV serostatus and 350 to 450 had a negative one, while no CMV serostatus was recorded for the donor. Each donor provided a peripheral blood sample, and peripheral blood mononuclear cells were used for TCR beta sequencing. Genomic DNA extraction from the blood cell samples was performed with the Qiagen DNeasy Blood Extraction Kit.

Libraries came from the immunoSEQ multiplex PCR assay. The multiplex PCR relied on a mix of 60 forward primers for TCR Vbeta segments and 13 reverse primers for TCR Jbeta segments. The CDR3 region of rearranged TCR beta genes was amplified from genomic DNA with a multiplex PCR assay. The Illumina HiSeq System was used to sequence the amplified TCR beta libraries as 87-base-pair reads. The paper's processing steps were these. Across the 500 to 850 repertoires, a later analysis counted tens of millions of unique TCR beta chains, approximately 12 million of which were shared by at least two donors. A nearest-neighbor algorithm error-corrected the raw reads and collapsed the reads into unique sequences, merging closely related sequences to remove PCR and sequencing errors. Alignment of CDR3 sequences to IMGT reference sequences was used to assign V, D and J gene segments. Each retained sequence needed at least a six-nucleotide match to both a V gene segment and a J gene segment. A rearrangement was called productive if the CDR3 had no stop codons and remained in frame with V and J, and every other rearrangement was called non-productive. Following IMGT convention, CDR3 was defined as the stretch from the second conserved V-encoded cysteine to the conserved J-encoded phenylalanine. In an earlier analysis of around 640 of the donors, sequences lacking an unambiguous match to a single V gene segment were excluded. In an earlier analysis of several hundred of the donors, V segments were called functional above 56.7% productive rearrangements and were called segregating when the between-donor standard deviation exceeded 5%. To diagnose cytomegalovirus status from the catalog of TCR beta chain sequences, a statistical classification framework was built. A later analysis assigned V and J genes by comparing TCR nucleotide sequences with IMGT/GENE-DB human TR gene sequences. The TCRdist pipeline was used in a later analysis to assign CDR3 sequences and most-parsimonious VDJ recombination scenarios. In a later analysis, each TCR beta chain was defined by its CDR3 amino acid sequence together with its V-gene family, and reads lacking a unique V-gene family were excluded. A later analysis removed 500 to 650 highly shared, low-generation-probability nucleotide sequences to deal with suspected cross-contamination and a sequencing artifact. In a later analysis, a clonal expansion index for each public chain was calculated from normalized within-repertoire ranks of inferred template counts. In a later analysis, generation probabilities were computed with a VDJ recombination model fitted to out-of-frame rearrangements, and the resulting probabilities were checked against IGoR. In a later analysis, hypergeometric tests were used to score TCR-TCR, TCR-HLA and TCR-CMV co-occurrence, with a repertoire-size bias correction applied to TCR pairs. To estimate false discovery rates, a later analysis permuted the HLA or CMV assignments 20 times. A later analysis grouped co-occurring TCRs with DBSCAN, adding TCRdist sequence similarity when clustering within HLA-allele-positive subsets. Co-occurrence clustering excluded repertoires with fewer than 30,000 or more than 120,000 public chains, plus five with anomalous nucleotide sharing. As stored in TCRdb, this immuneACCESS dataset retains in-frame rearrangements with V and J assigned. A fraction of the clones does not appear; measured against another copy, unresolved V genes explain less than half of the discrepancy, and the remainder lacks a known reason. The D gene and trimming were derived from the DNA, and the V and J assignments and clone size from that table. Present in this sample are about 180,000 clones, just over 70% of which were seen just once. The top ten hold under 2.5% of the sample.

This receptor was identified in a human donor in good health. Sequencing used PBMCs. The sequence is built from TRBV29-1 and TRBJ2-5, with 11 middle bases fitting TRBD2. At the DNA level, the sequence is TGCAGCGTTGATGGTAGCGGGGGGGCAGGGACCCAGTACTTC. The translation is CSVDGSGGAGTQYF.